These 30 T cell receptor beta chains originate from one sample sequenced in a study of CD8+ T cells in alopecia areata. After isolation, RNA underwent reverse transcription to generate cDNA as the sequencing template. Sequenced by immunoSEQ multiplex PCR; TCRdb stores in-frame clones only, minus some. This sample has roughly 64,000 clones, with around 40% found just once. Sequencing was done on a sample of NKG2D-low CD8+ T cells sorted from blood. The receptor source for this set is a human donor with alopecia areata.

This clone was counted only a few times. J is TRBJ2-7 and V is TRBV5-1; 7 bases fit TRBD1. V dropped 4 bases and J dropped 2; count of bases not matched to a gene: 9. The germline gives CDR1 SGHRS, CDR2 YFSETQ. The CDR3 is 15 amino acids. In DNA, the CDR3 is TGCGCCAGCAGCCCAACCGGGACAGAAACCTACGAGCAGTACTTC. Its protein product is CASSPTGTETYEQYF. Full variable domain (rest looked up from reference TRBV5-1 and TRBJ2-7): KAGVTQTPRYLIKTRGQQVTLSCSPISGHRSVSWYQQTPGQGLQFLFEYFSETQRNKGNFPGRFSGRQFSNSRSEMNVSTLELGDSALYLCASSPTGTETYEQYFGPGTRLTVT.

The J gene is TRBJ2-1, the V gene TRBV9, with 10 nucleotides matching TRBD2. Germline V CDR1 and CDR2: SGDLS, YYNGEE. The CDR3 sequence is 18 residues long. Trimming took 4 bases from V and 4 from J; bases not matched to a gene: 14. In DNA form, the CDR3 reads TGTGCCAGCAGCCTCCGGACTAGCGGCTATTTTAGTTACAATGAGCAGTTCTTC. Protein product: CASSLRTSGYFSYNEQFF.

The chain is built from TRBV14 and TRBJ2-6; possibly TRBD1 for D (5 bases). Trimming shortened V by 2 bases and J by 4 bases, and 15 bases separated the two germline ends. Germline values: CDR1 SGHDN, CDR2 FVKESK. The CDR3 length is 17 residues. CDR3 nucleotides: TGTGCCAGCAGCCAATTAGGGGCCGCGTGGGGGGCCAACGTCCTGACTTTC. Translation gives CASSQLGAAWGANVLTF.

The chain is built from TRBV29-1 and TRBJ2-3; 11 bases align to TRBD1. Per the germline V gene, CDR1 is SQVTM and CDR2 is ANQGSEA. CDR3 size: 14 residues. V lost 4 bases, J lost 5 bases, and 5 bases stayed unmatched. The CDR3 loop is CSVVGTGGQDTQYF. CDR3 DNA: TGCAGCGTTGTTGGGACAGGGGGACAAGATACGCAGTATTTT.

The chain couples TRBV5-1 to TRBJ1-6, with D perhaps TRBD1 (6 bases). The CDR3 contains 12 residues. Trimming removed 5 bases at V and 7 bases at J, with 7 bases between. Germline loops: CDR1 SGHRS, CDR2 YFSETQ. The CDR3 DNA follows: TGCGCCAGCAGACAGGGAAATTCACCCCTCCACTTT. This translates into CASRQGNSPLHF.

The rearrangement joins TRBV27 to TRBJ1-2, with D unresolved. This CDR3 has 15 residues. V was trimmed by 0 bases and J by 2 bases, leaving 10 bases between them. Germline V gene sequence: CDR1 MNHEY, CDR2 SMNVEV (reference sequence). The CDR3 protein is CASSLSYSQNYGYTF. CDR3 sequence (DNA): TGTGCCAGCAGTTTATCGTACAGCCAAAACTATGGCTACACCTTC.

The V gene is TRBV10-3, the J gene TRBJ2-3, with D unclear. V dropped 2 bases and J dropped 4 bases, with 4 bases sitting between them. Germline CDR1 ENHRY, CDR2 SYGVKD. The CDR3 contains 12 residues. The CDR3 sequence is CAISEMPDTQYF. DNA of the CDR3: TGTGCCATCAGTGAGATGCCAGATACGCAGTATTTT.

This chain links TRBV5-6 with TRBJ2-7; no reliable D call. The V gene's germline CDR1 is SGHDT and CDR2 YYEEEE. V lost 4 bases to trimming and J lost 1 base, with 3 bases between them. This CDR3 region has 11 residues. CDR3 amino acids: CASSHSYEQYF. The DNA of the CDR3 is TGTGCCAGCAGCCATTCCTACGAGCAGTACTTC.

The rearrangement links TRBV6-7 to TRBJ2-7, with 10 bases that match TRBD1. TRBV6-7 qualifies as an ORF whose function is uncertain. The CDR3 is made up of 15 amino acids. The V segment lost 2 bases and the J segment 2 bases; nucleotides outside the gene matches: 3. The CDR3 reads CASSYKGQGTYEQYF. CDR3 bases: TGTGCCAGCAGTTACAAGGGACAGGGGACCTACGAGCAGTACTTC.

The J gene is TRBJ2-7, the V gene TRBV30, with unresolved D. The CDR3 consists of 12 residues. The ends were cut back, 0 bases at V and 6 bases at J, with 9 bases in the middle. From germline, CDR1 is GTSNPN and CDR2 SVGIG (reference sequence). The CDR3 loop reads CAWSVSRGEQYF. For the CDR3, the DNA is TGTGCCTGGAGTGTATCCCGAGGCGAGCAGTACTTC.

V is TRBV7-9 and J is TRBJ2-3; D unresolved. There are 15 residues in the CDR3. Germline CDR1 is SEHNR and CDR2 is FQNEAQ (reference sequence). V was shortened by 3 bases and J by 0 bases, with 10 bases between the two germline ends. The CDR3 loop reads CASSFTADSTDTQYF. DNA of the CDR3: TGTGCCAGCAGCTTCACGGCTGATAGCACAGATACGCAGTATTTT.

The chain combines TRBV27 with TRBJ2-1, with 7 positions matching TRBD2. The V gene's germline CDR1 is MNHEY and CDR2 SMNVEV (reference sequence). V lost 5 bases, J lost 2 bases, and 6 bases stayed unmatched. The CDR3 has 15 amino acids. The CDR3 loop is CASSRAGLAYNEQFF. The CDR3 nucleotides read TGTGCCAGCAGTAGAGCGGGATTGGCCTACAATGAGCAGTTCTTC.

V is TRBV5-1 and J is TRBJ2-7; a weak D match, TRBD2 (7 bases). The CDR3 consists of 14 residues. Germline values: CDR1 SGHRS, CDR2 YFSETQ. V was shortened by 4 bases and J by 12 bases, with 23 bases between the two germline ends. CDR3 sequence (DNA): TGCGCCAGCAGCGCGTGGACGGGGGGCCTCCCTCCGTACTTC. Protein: CASSAWTGGLPPYF.

The V call is TRBV4-1, the J call TRBJ2-3, with D hard to call. The CDR3 has 14 amino acids. Trimming shortened V by 4 bases and J by 1 base, and 9 bases separated the two germline ends. Germline V lookup: CDR1 MGHRA, CDR2 YSYEKL. The CDR3, as DNA: TGCGCCAGCAGCCGACTTGCGGGCACAGATACGCAGTATTTT. Translation: CASSRLAGTDTQYF.

The rearrangement joins TRBV6-6 to TRBJ1-5; D not resolved. The CDR3 runs 14 residues. Germline loops: CDR1 MNHNY, CDR2 SVGAGI (reference sequence). V lost 4 bases and J lost 4, with 11 bases in between. This chain's CDR3 is CASSLGRGNQPQHF. The DNA for the CDR3 is TGTGCCAGCAGTTTAGGGAGAGGGAATCAGCCCCAGCATTTT.

The chain joins TRBV11-2 to TRBJ1-5; D not resolved. Germline V gene lookup returns CDR1 SGHAT and CDR2 FQNNGV. The CDR3 contains 13 residues. The V and J ends lost 2 bases and 0 bases respectively, with 2 bases between them. The CDR3 DNA is TGTGCCAGCAGCTTATTTAGCAATCAGCCCCAGCATTTT. Protein: CASSLFSNQPQHF.

The rearrangement joins TRBV2 to TRBJ1-5, with D possibly matching TRBD1 (5 bases). Trimming took off 5 bases at V and 1 base at J, with 12 bases between the two ends. Germline V CDR1 and CDR2: SNHLY, FYNNEI. CDR3 length: 15 amino acids. The CDR3 nucleotides read TGTGCCAGCAGTCCAGGGAGGGGAAGCAATCAGCCCCAGCATTTT. This translates into CASSPGRGSNQPQHF.

This clone has more than one count but fewer than ten. V usage is TRBV29-1 and J usage is TRBJ2-7, with D perhaps TRBD1 (5 bases). This CDR3 spans 13 amino acids. Germline CDR1 and CDR2: SQVTM and ANQGSEA. With 5 bases removed from V and 5 bases from J, the gap between germline ends came to 16 bases. In DNA form, the CDR3 reads TGCAGCGTTAGTGTTCAGGGTGGGGACGAGCAGTACTTC. Residues: CSVSVQGGDEQYF.

The V call is TRBV9, the J call TRBJ1-1; possible D gene TRBD1, 6 bases. The CDR3 totals 18 residues. The germline V gene encodes CDR1 SGDLS and CDR2 YYNGEE. V lost 0 bases to trimming and J lost 0 bases, with 18 bases between them. The chain's CDR3 is CASSVGDRLREMNTEAFF. CDR3 sequence (DNA): TGTGCCAGCAGCGTAGGTGACAGGTTAAGGGAGATGAACACTGAAGCTTTCTTT.

The CDR3 reads CSVNGLENTEAFF. The CDR3, as DNA: TGCAGCGTTAACGGGCTAGAGAACACTGAAGCTTTCTTT. This chain links TRBV29-1 with TRBJ1-1; D ambiguous. V was trimmed by 5 bases and J by 1 base, leaving 11 bases between them. Germline assignment: CDR1 SQVTM and CDR2 ANQGSEA. The CDR3 is 13 amino acids.

Only a few counts were recorded for this clone. The chain employs TRBV4-1 and TRBJ2-1; 7 bases are a match to TRBD2. Germline V CDR1 and CDR2: MGHRA, YSYEKL. V lost 5 bases and J lost 8; bases outside the gene matches: 18. This CDR3 comprises 17 residues. The CDR3 sequence: CASSDTGRGRGEDEQFF. DNA of the CDR3: TGCGCCAGCAGCGACACCGGCCGCGGGAGAGGGGAGGATGAGCAGTTCTTC.

The V call is TRBV5-1, the J call TRBJ2-1; D assignment may be TRBD1 or TRBD2 (5 bases each). The V gene lost 1 base and the J gene lost 6 bases, with 11 bases spanning the gap. CDR1 is SGHRS and CDR2 is YFSETQ in the germline V gene. This CDR3 contains 14 residues. CDR3 region: CASSLSSGSNEQFF. The CDR3 nucleotides read TGCGCCAGCAGCTTGTCCTCAGGGAGCAATGAGCAGTTCTTC.

The chain uses TRBV4-1 and TRBJ2-3, with TRBD1 identical over 9 bases. The CDR3 consists of 17 residues. V lost 4 bases, J lost 1 base, and 9 bases stayed unmatched. The germline V gene has CDR1 MGHRA and CDR2 YSYEKL. CDR3 sequence (DNA): TGCGCCAGCAGCCCGTCGGGACAGGGTTGGGGCACAGATACGCAGTATTTT. This gives the protein CASSPSGQGWGTDTQYF.

The chain combines TRBV9 with TRBJ2-6; D ambiguous. The V gene's germline CDR1 is SGDLS and CDR2 YYNGEE. This CDR3 has 13 amino acids. Trimming shortened V by 2 bases and J by 1 base, and 1 base separated the two germline ends. CDR3 amino acids: CASSVSGANVLTF. For the CDR3, the DNA is TGTGCCAGCAGCGTTTCTGGGGCCAACGTCCTGACTTTC.

The chain employs TRBV4-1 and TRBJ1-2; possible D gene TRBD1, 6 bases. This CDR3 has 15 amino acids. Germline values: CDR1 MGHRA, CDR2 YSYEKL. The V end lost 3 bases, the J end lost 5 bases, and 16 bases lay between the germline ends. The DNA of the CDR3 is TGCGCCAGCAGCCAGACGACAGGCGGTGGGTATGGCTACACCTTC. Translated, it gives CASSQTTGGGYGYTF.

This clone has more than one count but fewer than ten. The V and J genes are TRBV7-2 and TRBJ2-1; D perhaps matches TRBD1 (5 bases). The CDR3 has 17 residues. CDR1 is SGHTA and CDR2 is FQGNSA in the germline V gene. V was pared by 6 bases and J by 0 bases, with 18 bases between. CDR3: CASRSTGLSPSYNEQFF. CDR3 in DNA: TGTGCCAGCAGGTCTACAGGTCTATCCCCCTCCTACAATGAGCAGTTCTTC.

The chain uses TRBV27 and TRBJ2-1; either TRBD1 or TRBD2 may supply D (6 bases each). Per the germline V gene, CDR1 is MNHEY and CDR2 is SMNVEV (reference sequence). With 5 bases removed from V and 6 bases from J, the gap between germline ends came to 17 bases. The CDR3 sequence is 15 residues long. CDR3 DNA sequence: TGTGCCAGCAGTCCCCTGGGGGCGGGACCCAATGAGCAGTTCTTC. It codes for CASSPLGAGPNEQFF.

This chain joins TRBV28 and TRBJ1-5; tentatively, D is TRBD1 (5 bases). The length of the CDR3 is 14 residues. CDR1 and CDR2 from the germline V gene are MDHEN and SYDVKM. V was trimmed by 2 bases and J by 5 bases, leaving 10 bases between them. DNA for the CDR3: TGTGCCAGCAGTTTAGTGGCGGGGGATCAGCCCCAGCATTTT. It specifies CASSLVAGDQPQHF.

The chain employs TRBV5-1 and TRBJ2-5; possible D gene TRBD2, 6 bases. From germline, CDR1 is SGHRS and CDR2 YFSETQ. The V end lost 2 bases, the J end lost 1 base, and 12 bases lay between the germline ends. This CDR3 has 15 amino acids. The CDR3 here is CASSFVWGVQETQYF. CDR3 nucleotide sequence: TGCGCCAGCAGCTTTGTTTGGGGGGTCCAAGAGACCCAGTACTTC.

Comments on this clone: Other nucleotide sequences in the sample specify the same CDR3. The chain couples TRBV9 to TRBJ2-5, with unresolved D. This CDR3 spans 10 amino acids. Trimming removed 3 bases from V and 5 bases from J, with 2 bases in between. Per germline, CDR1 SGDLS and CDR2 YYNGEE. DNA of the CDR3: TGTGCCAGCAGCGGGGAGACCCAGTACTTC. It codes for CASSGETQYF.